This TCR beta chain came from a study of CD8 T cells in Susac syndrome. Unmatched junction bases numbered 13, after V lost 3 bases and J lost 8 bases. The V gene's germline CDR1 is SGDLS and CDR2 YYNGEE. This CDR3 contains 17 residues. The study sequenced TCR beta in blood CD8+ and CD4+ T cells. Those who served as multiple sclerosis controls were treatment-naive patients with stable or active relapsing-remitting disease. TEMRA cells underwent FACS enrichment and CD8+ and CD4+ T cells underwent negative isolation. RNA was extracted with the RNeasy kit, and a quantity of roughly 0.5 to 1 ug was reverse transcribed using random hexamers. Amplification of the TCR beta CDR3 was carried out by immunoSEQ multiplex PCR, which spanned a total of 54 Vbeta and 13 Jbeta segments. MiXCR was run by TCRdb on the immunoSEQ multiplex PCR reads, yielding one entry per CDR3 protein. The table lists about 69,000 distinct CDR3 sequences, roughly 90% of them singletons.

This chain links TRBV9 with TRBJ1-6; 8 nucleotides line up with TRBD1. The sequencing input was CD8+ T cells from PBMCs. This TCR came from a human donor with multiple sclerosis. CDR3 DNA: TGTGCCAGCAGCGCCGACGGGACAGGCTGGGGATATTCACCCCTCCACTTT. Protein product: CASSADGTGWGYSPLHF. The variable domain in full, with the rest retrieved from reference TRBV9 and TRBJ1-6, is DSGVTQTPKHLITATGQRVTLRCSPRSGDLSVYWYQQSLDQGLQFLIQYYNGEERAKGNILERFSAQQFPDLHSELNLSSLELGDSALYFCASSADGTGWGYSPLHFGNGTRLTVT.